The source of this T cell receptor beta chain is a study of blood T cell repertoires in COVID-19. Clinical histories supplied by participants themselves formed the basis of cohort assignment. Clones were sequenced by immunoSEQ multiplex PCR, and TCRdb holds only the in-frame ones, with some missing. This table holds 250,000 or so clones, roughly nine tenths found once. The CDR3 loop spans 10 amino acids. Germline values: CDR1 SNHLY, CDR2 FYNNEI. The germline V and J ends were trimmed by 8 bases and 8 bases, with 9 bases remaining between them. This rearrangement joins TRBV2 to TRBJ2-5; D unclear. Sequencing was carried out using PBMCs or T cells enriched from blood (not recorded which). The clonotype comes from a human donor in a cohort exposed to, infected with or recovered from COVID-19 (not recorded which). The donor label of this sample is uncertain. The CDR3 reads CASLEETQYF. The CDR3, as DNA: TGTGCCAGCTTAGAGGAAACCCAGTACTTC. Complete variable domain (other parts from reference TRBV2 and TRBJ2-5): EPEVTQTPSHQVTQMGQEVILRCVPISNHLYFYWYRQILGQKVEFLVSFYNNEISEKSEIFDDQFSVERPDGSNFTLKIRSTKLEDSAMYFCASLEETQYFGPGTRLLVL.